The present entry profiles one T cell receptor beta chain with its context. The antigen it recognizes is unknown. Base-call qualities are not available, and no considerably larger clone is one nucleotide away. The data were obtained in a study of T-cell memory formation after mild COVID-19 (dated by TCRdb to the early 2020s). Concerning the study at large: TCR sequence clusters from the two donors were largely donor specific. In a couple of donors, T-cell clones that expanded and contracted after mild COVID-19 were followed by sequencing TCRalpha and TCRbeta repertoires longitudinally. Two young, previously healthy adult volunteers, one female and one male, were included in the cohort. What the authors observed across the whole study: Contracting CD4+ clones were found mainly in CM and EM memory subsets, while CD8+ clones were enriched in EMRA. Clones that contracted from day 15 to 85 showed balanced CD4/CD8 phenotypes, whereas a second wave of clones that expanded from day 15 to 37 leaned towards CD4+. The study included only a couple of mild cases, and larger cohorts that include severe cases with pre-infection samples were judged to be necessary. SARS-CoV-2 specificity was not confirmed for the second-wave clones peaking on day 37. The detection of some responding clones in pre-infection memory suggests that pre-existing cross-reactive memory T cells joined the SARS-CoV-2 response.

Ficoll-Paque density gradient centrifugation was used to isolate PBMCs. The CDR3 runs 12 amino acids, cysteine and phenylalanine included. The CDR3 DNA has 36 bases and is translated from base 1. Taken from the germline V gene, the CDR1 and CDR2 loops are MGHDK and SYGVNS. V drops 3 bases and J drops 5 bases, leaving 7 bases in between. Sequencing was carried out with an Illumina NovaSeq 6000. TCRalpha and TCRbeta cDNA libraries were constructed by 5'RACE with constant-segment primers, with sample barcodes and unique molecular identifiers being introduced. RNA was extracted from every sample with Trizol reagent. The libraries were amplified in two PCR steps, and the second step added a second sample barcode and Illumina TruSeq adapters. Sequencing of libraries was performed on an Illumina NovaSeq with 2 x 150 bp paired-end reads. Per the original workflow: With migec v1.2.7, reads were demultiplexed and then collapsed into UMI-guided consensus sequences. With mixcr v2.1.11, UMI consensuses were aligned to TRA and TRB V and J templates and assembled into clonotypes. A clonotype was counted as expanded or contracted only when both edgeR and NoisET called the clonotype significant, with the noise models trained on biological replicates. For edgeR calls, the cutoffs were a false discovery rate-adjusted p below 0.01 and a log2 fold-change threshold of 1. As an exploratory analysis of dynamics, PCA with hierarchical clustering was applied to max-normalized trajectories of the 1000 most abundant clonotypes. Separately sequenced CD4+ and CD8+ repertoires were used to assign a CD4 or CD8 phenotype to each responding clone. Using fastp at Q25 and MiXCR, TCRdb reprocessed the public reads and kept productive beta chains. Each CDR3 protein appears once, grouped with its most common genes and DNA. TCRdb, not the authors, supplied the V and J calls. The sample has approximately 150,000 distinct CDR3 sequences on record, roughly 15% of them singletons. The ten largest clones represent roughly an eighth of the sample.

The origin of this receptor is an adult woman who had mild COVID-19 (a few samples of this study predate the infection). The sample titles of this study are shuffled in the database, so cell type and time point are left out; the donor was told from shared clones. Rearrangement joined TRBV25-1 to TRBJ2-5; TRBD1 is perhaps the D gene, given 6 matching bases. Sequenced: PBMCs or a T cell subset sorted from them (not recorded which). The sequenced DNA: TGTGCCAGCAGTGACAGGGGTGAGACCCAGTACTTC. This codes for CASSDRGETQYF.